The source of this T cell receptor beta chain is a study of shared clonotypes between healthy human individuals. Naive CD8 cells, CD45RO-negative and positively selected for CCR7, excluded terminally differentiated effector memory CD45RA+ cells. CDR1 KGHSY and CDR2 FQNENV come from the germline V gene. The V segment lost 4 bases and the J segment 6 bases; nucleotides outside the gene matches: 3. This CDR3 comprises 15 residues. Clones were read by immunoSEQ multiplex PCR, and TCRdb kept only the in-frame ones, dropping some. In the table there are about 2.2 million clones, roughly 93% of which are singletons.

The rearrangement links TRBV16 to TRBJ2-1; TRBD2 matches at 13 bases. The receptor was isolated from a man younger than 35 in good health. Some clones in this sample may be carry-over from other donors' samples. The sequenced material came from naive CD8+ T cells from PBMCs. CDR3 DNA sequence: TGTGCCAGCAGCCGGAGGACTAGCGGGAGCAATGAGCAGTTCTTC. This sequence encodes CASSRRTSGSNEQFF.